The 32 T cell receptor beta chains reported below all come from one sample, sequenced in a study of cytomegalovirus exposure and HLA in healthy donors. The PCR ran on 60 Vbeta and 13 Jbeta primers. The method was immunoSEQ multiplex PCR; TCRdb's version includes in-frame clones alone and lacks a portion of them. The profile covers around 64,000 clones, with roughly 87% appearing a single time and roughly 10% taken by the ten largest. The sample was PBMCs. These receptors were collected from a female donor in good health and CMV-seronegative.

V and J are TRBV6-1 and TRBJ2-7; D is unclear. This CDR3 region has 13 residues. The germline gives CDR1 MNHNS, CDR2 SASEGT. V was clipped by 2 bases and J by 0 bases, with 5 bases between them. The CDR3 coding sequence is TGTGCCAGCAGTGAATCTATCTCCTACGAGCAGTACTTC. As protein: CASSESISYEQYF.

This clone was seen once. In DNA form, the CDR3 reads TGTGCCAGCAGCCAAGGGGACTACCCCGAGAGCGAGCAGTACTTC. Translated: CASSQGDYPESEQYF. The V and J genes are TRBV4-2 and TRBJ2-5, with 7 bases aligning to TRBD2. The DNA end is a closer match to TRBJ2-7, so the J assignment may be wrong. This CDR3 has 15 residues. Looked up from germline, CDR1 is LGHNA and CDR2 is YNFKEQ.

This rearrangement joins TRBV6-5 to TRBJ2-7; maybe TRBD1 (6 bases). V was pared by 8 bases and J by 9 bases, with 14 bases between. Germline CDR1 reads MNHEY; CDR2 reads SVGAGI. This CDR3 comprises 11 residues. The CDR3 is CASGQGNVQYF. CDR3 coding DNA: TGTGCCAGCGGCCAGGGGAATGTGCAGTACTTC.

The J gene is TRBJ2-7, the V gene TRBV10-3, with TRBD2 matching over 10 bases. The junction had 10 bases not matched to a gene; V was cut back by 6 bases and J by 2 bases. CDR1 is ENHRY and CDR2 is SYGVKD in the germline V gene. The CDR3 has 16 amino acids. The CDR3 region is CAISEGVAGGTYEQYF. CDR3 nucleotide sequence: TGTGCCATCAGCGAGGGAGTAGCGGGAGGAACCTACGAGCAGTACTTC.

The chain combines TRBV5-1 with TRBJ2-7; tentatively, D is TRBD1 (5 bases). The CDR3 loop spans 15 amino acids. Germline lookup yields CDR1 SGHRS and CDR2 YFSETQ. Trimming took 0 bases from V and 4 from J, leaving 14 bases between them. CDR3 bases: TGCGCCAGCAGCTTGGTCAGGGTCGATCAGTACGAGCAGTACTTC. It encodes CASSLVRVDQYEQYF.

The chain has TRBV5-1 and TRBJ2-5, with unresolved D. The CDR3 has 14 amino acids. V was pared by 0 bases and J by 1 base, with 7 bases between. CDR1 and CDR2 from the germline V gene are SGHRS and YFSETQ. This CDR3 is CASSLETAQETQYF. The CDR3 coding sequence is TGCGCCAGCAGCTTGGAGACTGCCCAAGAGACCCAGTACTTC.

DNA for the CDR3: TGTGCCAGCAGCCCACCCGCAGGCGGGTACGAGCAGTACTTC. This codes for CASSPPAGGYEQYF. The chain links TRBV7-9 to TRBJ2-5; TRBD2 is a possible D gene (5 bases). The end of the DNA fits TRBJ2-7 better, so the J call may be wrong. This CDR3 has 14 residues. CDR1 and CDR2 (germline): SEHNR, FQNEAQ (reference sequence).

V usage is TRBV6-1 and J usage is TRBJ2-7; 8 nucleotides align to TRBD2. There are 13 residues in the CDR3. The V gene's germline CDR1 is MNHNS and CDR2 SASEGT. V trimming: 4 bases; J trimming: 1 base; junction bases outside the gene matches: 0. DNA of the CDR3: TGTGCCAGCAGTGCGGGGGGGTCCTACGAGCAGTACTTC. This codes for CASSAGGSYEQYF.

This rearrangement joins TRBV11-2 to TRBJ2-7, with 8 nucleotides matching TRBD2. The CDR3 loop spans 18 amino acids. J gave up 5 bases and V 3 bases, and 18 bases lay outside the gene matches. Germline assignment: CDR1 SGHAT and CDR2 FQNNGV. CDR3 nucleotides: TGTGCCAGCAGCTTTGTCACCACTAGCGGAGGAGGGTCCCACGAGCAGTACTTC. Protein sequence: CASSFVTTSGGGSHEQYF.

The rearrangement links TRBV6-6 to TRBJ1-2; 8 bases are a match to TRBD1. Germline lookup yields CDR1 MNHNY and CDR2 SVGAGI (reference sequence). V lost 5 bases, J lost 1 base, and 3 bases stayed unmatched. The CDR3 is 14 amino acids. CDR3 bases: TGTGCCAGCAGTCAGGGGGCGCTTAACTATGGCTACACCTTC. This codes for CASSQGALNYGYTF.

V is TRBV20-1 and J is TRBJ2-7; D gene uncertain. Trimming pared 1 base from V and 4 bases from J, leaving 5 bases between. CDR1 DFQATT and CDR2 SNEGSKA come from the germline V gene (reference sequence). The CDR3 runs 11 residues. This chain's CDR3 is CSARGQYEQYF. CDR3 sequence (DNA): TGCAGTGCTAGAGGCCAGTACGAGCAGTACTTC.

Of note for this clone: The junction does not match germline at one end; this may be a read error. This sequence joins TRBV19 and TRBJ1-2; no firm D call. The CDR3 is 14 amino acids. In germline, CDR1 is LNHDA, CDR2 SQIVND (reference sequence). CDR3 nucleotides: TGTGCCAGTAGGATAGAAGCTTCTCGGAGAAGCTACACCTTC. Translating gives CASRIEASRRSYTF.

This chain connects TRBV2 to TRBJ2-2; 7 nucleotides line up with TRBD1. The CDR3 is made up of 15 amino acids. Germline lookup yields CDR1 SNHLY and CDR2 FYNNEI. Trimming at V came to 6 bases and at J to 1 base, leaving 5 bases not matched to a gene. The CDR3 is CASRPGTENTGELFF. DNA of the CDR3: TGTGCCAGCAGACCCGGGACAGAGAACACCGGGGAGCTGTTTTTT.

The J gene is TRBJ1-5, the V gene TRBV7-6; D is uncertain. The CDR3 is 13 amino acids. Germline-derived CDR1 and CDR2 are SGHVS and FNYEAQ. V was pared by 1 base and J by 3 bases, with 4 bases between. CDR3 amino acids: CASSLGVNQPQHF. CDR3 bases: TGTGCCAGCAGCTTAGGAGTCAATCAGCCCCAGCATTTT.

The V and J genes are TRBV29-1 and TRBJ2-7; 8 bases line up with TRBD1. CDR3 size: 12 residues. CDR1 and CDR2 from the germline V gene are SQVTM and ANQGSEA. V was clipped by 4 bases and J by 5 bases; unmatched bases: 4. CDR3 sequence (DNA): TGCAGCGTTGGACAGGGGAGGAACGAGCAGTACTTC. Encoded protein: CSVGQGRNEQYF.

The chain joins TRBV6-6 to TRBJ2-3, with 10 nucleotides matching TRBD1. Per the germline V gene, CDR1 is MNHNY and CDR2 is SVGAGI (reference sequence). The CDR3 covers 15 residues. Unmatched junction bases numbered 3, after V lost 5 bases and J lost 1 base. The CDR3 nucleotides are TGTGCCAGCAGTCCCGGGACAGGGGGCACAGATACGCAGTATTTT. Translation: CASSPGTGGTDTQYF.

The rearrangement uses TRBV5-6 and TRBJ2-1; TRBD2 matches 13 bases. Per the germline V gene, CDR1 is SGHDT and CDR2 is YYEEEE. Trimming took 3 bases from V and 8 from J; bases not matched to a gene: 11. The CDR3 spans 17 residues. The CDR3 bases are TGTGCCAGCAGCTGGGATGTACTAGCGGGAGGGCCTTATGAGCAGTTCTTC. Protein product: CASSWDVLAGGPYEQFF.

For the CDR3, the DNA is TGTGCCAGCAGCAGTACCTTACGGGGGAAAGAGACCCAGTACTTC. Its protein product is CASSSTLRGKETQYF. This chain connects TRBV14 to TRBJ2-5; possibly TRBD2 for D (6 bases). The CDR3 is made up of 15 amino acids. Germline CDR1 reads SGHDN; CDR2 reads FVKESK. Trimming shortened V by 5 bases and J by 3 bases, and 16 bases separated the two germline ends. The full variable domain, rest sourced from reference TRBV14 and TRBJ2-5, is EAGVTQFPSHSVIEKGQTVTLRCDPISGHDNLYWYRRVMGKEIKFLLHFVKESKQDESGMPNNRFLAERTGGTYSTLKVQPAELEDSGVYFCASSSTLRGKETQYFGPGTRLLVL.

V gene TRBV11-2 combines with J gene TRBJ1-5; D gene unclear. With 1 base removed from V and 1 base from J, the gap between germline ends came to 17 bases. Germline CDR1 reads SGHAT; CDR2 reads FQNNGV. The CDR3 loop spans 18 amino acids. CDR3 bases: TGTGCCAGCAGCTTAGGTACGTGGGAGGACTTGAGCAATCAGCCCCAGCATTTT. The encoded protein is CASSLGTWEDLSNQPQHF.

The V and J genes are TRBV11-3 and TRBJ1-1, with TRBD1 as a possible D gene (6 bases). V gave up 5 bases and J gave up 0 bases, with 10 bases separating them. The germline CDR1 and CDR2 sequences are SGHNT and YENEEA. This CDR3 region has 14 residues. Written as DNA, the CDR3 is TGTGCCAGCAGCGCGGACAGCATGAACACTGAAGCTTTCTTT. This sequence encodes CASSADSMNTEAFF.

This chain uses TRBV6-5 with TRBJ1-1; 9 bases agree with TRBD1. There are 13 residues in the CDR3. Germline lookup yields CDR1 MNHEY and CDR2 SVGAGI. Trimming at V came to 6 bases and at J to 5 bases, leaving 4 bases not matched to a gene. The DNA for the CDR3 is TGTGCCAGCAGAACAGGGGGCCGAACTGAAGCTTTCTTT. This codes for CASRTGGRTEAFF.

A few counts support this clone. This rearrangement joins TRBV19 to TRBJ2-1, with TRBD1 identical over 8 bases. V lost 5 bases to trimming and J lost 0 bases; unmatched junction nucleotides: 9. CDR3 length: 17 amino acids. From germline, CDR1 is LNHDA and CDR2 SQIVND (reference sequence). CDR3 nucleotides: TGTGCCAGTAGTTTGGACAGGGAACTAAGCTCCTACAATGAGCAGTTCTTC. This codes for CASSLDRELSSYNEQFF.

The chain recombines TRBV28 with TRBJ2-2, with TRBD2 identical over 9 bases. Per the germline V gene, CDR1 is MDHEN and CDR2 is SYDVKM. The CDR3 covers 17 residues. V lost 5 bases, J lost 8 bases, and 15 bases stayed unmatched. The CDR3, as DNA: TGTGCCAGCAGTCCCCTTCAGCTAGCGGGGAAGGCGGGGGAGCTGTTTTTT. It translates to CASSPLQLAGKAGELFF.

The rearrangement joins TRBV29-1 to TRBJ2-1, with 15 bases that match TRBD2. The CDR3 covers 16 residues. With 6 bases clipped from V and 4 bases from J, the junction kept 7 bases outside the gene matches. CDR1 and CDR2 (germline): SQVTM, ANQGSEA. The CDR3 reads CSVNGLAGGEYNEQFF. For the CDR3, the DNA is TGCAGCGTCAATGGACTAGCGGGGGGGGAATACAATGAGCAGTTCTTC.

The chain employs TRBV7-2 and TRBJ2-5; 13 bases agree with TRBD2. Trimming cost V 5 bases and J 3 bases; bases outside gene matches: 9. Germline CDR1 and CDR2: SGHTA and FQGNSA. This CDR3 has 17 residues. CDR3 in DNA: TGTGCCAGCAGCCCACCTGGGGGACTAGCGGGGAAAGAGACCCAGTACTTC. This translates into CASSPPGGLAGKETQYF.

The chain combines TRBV27 with TRBJ2-1; TRBD2 aligns across 7 bases. J was trimmed by 15 bases and V by 6 bases; bases with no gene match: 11. Germline V gives CDR1 MNHEY, CDR2 SMNVEV (reference sequence). The length of the CDR3 is 12 residues. CDR3 amino acids: CASRRLETSPFF. DNA of the CDR3: TGTGCCAGCAGGCGGCTCGAGACTAGCCCGTTCTTC.

The CDR3 here is CASSGTSGSYNEQFF. CDR3 nucleotide sequence: TGTGCCAGCAGCGGGACTAGCGGGAGCTACAATGAGCAGTTCTTC. This chain connects TRBV9 to TRBJ2-1, with TRBD2 matching 13 bases. The CDR3 extends over 15 amino acids. With V trimmed by 3 bases and J by 3 bases, 0 bases remained unmatched. CDR1 and CDR2 (germline): SGDLS, YYNGEE.

About this clone itself: One junction end does not reproduce the germline sequence, and a read error may be involved. V gene TRBV6-5 combines with J gene TRBJ2-3; TRBD1 agrees at 7 bases. CDR1 and CDR2 from the germline V gene are MNHEY and SVGAGI. This CDR3 is built from 16 residues. CDR3 loop: CASSYSTGQDADRQYF. The CDR3, as DNA: TGTGCCAGCAGTTACTCGACAGGGCAAGACGCAGATAGGCAGTATTTT.

This clone appeared a single time. The rearrangement joins TRBV11-3 to TRBJ2-7, with 14 bases lining up with TRBD2. V dropped 5 bases and J dropped 11; count of bases not matched to a gene: 8. The CDR3 runs 14 residues. Germline V gene sequence: CDR1 SGHNT, CDR2 YENEEA. In DNA form, the CDR3 reads TGTGCCAGCAGCCCCGGACTAGCGGGAGGTCACAAGTACTTC. Protein product: CASSPGLAGGHKYF. Looking up the rest from reference TRBV11-3 and TRBJ2-7 gives the full variable domain: EAGVVQSPRYKIIEKKQPVAFWCNPISGHNTLYWYLQNLGQGPELLIRYENEEAVDDSQLPKDRFSAERLKGVDSTLKIQPAELGDSAVYLCASSPGLAGGHKYFGPGTRLTVT.

The V call is TRBV28, the J call TRBJ2-1; TRBD2 aligns across 7 bases. The CDR3 is 12 amino acids. J gave up 6 bases and V 11 bases, and 7 bases lay outside the gene matches. Germline CDR1 MDHEN, CDR2 SYDVKM. The CDR3 DNA reads TGTGCCCTCCGGGGGGTTGGCAATGAGCAGTTCTTC. This codes for CALRGVGNEQFF. Using reference TRBV28 and TRBJ2-1 for the parts outside the CDR3, the full variable domain is DVKVTQSSRYLVKRTGEKVFLECVQDMDHENMFWYRQDPGLGLRLIYFSYDVKMKEKGDIPEGYSVSREKKERFSLILESASTNQTSMYLCALRGVGNEQFFGPGTRLTVL.

The chain carries TRBV5-1 and TRBJ2-3, with 14 positions matching TRBD2. V lost 4 bases to trimming and J lost 5 bases; unmatched junction nucleotides: 3. The V gene's germline CDR1 is SGHRS and CDR2 YFSETQ. The CDR3 runs 15 residues. The CDR3 is CASSEGLAGVDTQYF. CDR3 DNA sequence: TGCGCCAGCAGCGAGGGACTAGCGGGGGTAGATACGCAGTATTTT.

The V and J genes are TRBV27 and TRBJ1-2; 8 bases align to TRBD1. CDR1 and CDR2 from the germline V gene are MNHEY and SMNVEV (reference sequence). The V and J ends lost 10 bases and 7 bases, in that order; junction bases with no gene match: 5. CDR3 length: 11 amino acids. The CDR3: CATAGGAGYTF. The CDR3 region has the DNA TGTGCCACCGCAGGGGGCGCTGGCTACACCTTC.